This passage covers 2 T cell receptor beta chains from one sample sequenced in a study of radiation and T cells in renal cell carcinoma. Profiled with immunoSEQ multiplex PCR; TCRdb holds only in-frame clones, not every one. The data hold 7,500 to 10,000 clones, with approximately 69% observed a single time. Sample treatment: treatment-naive control, cytoreductive nephrectomy. This material consisted of tumor tissue, taken from a patient whose treatment was nephrectomy without radiotherapy. The origin of the receptors is a man aged 55 to 70 with renal cell carcinoma.

The V call is TRBV5-1, the J call TRBJ2-1; 11 bases align to TRBD1. The CDR3 runs to 17 residues. Germline assignment: CDR1 SGHRS and CDR2 YFSETQ. The ends lost 4 bases at V and 3 bases at J; junction bases unmatched: 9. CDR3 region: CASSPPTGTGGYNEQFF. The CDR3 DNA sequence: TGCGCCAGCAGCCCTCCGACCGGGACAGGGGGCTACAATGAGCAGTTCTTC. Supplemented by reference TRBV5-1 and TRBJ2-1, the full variable domain reads KAGVTQTPRYLIKTRGQQVTLSCSPISGHRSVSWYQQTPGQGLQFLFEYFSETQRNKGNFPGRFSGRQFSNSRSEMNVSTLELGDSALYLCASSPPTGTGGYNEQFFGPGTRLTVL.

This rearrangement joins TRBV21-1 to TRBJ1-1. TRBV21-1 is a documented pseudogene. This CDR3 is 17 amino acids long. Here the CDR3 reads CASISPDREKGNTEAFF. The CDR3 DNA reads TGTGCCAGCATCTCTCCCGACCGTGAGAAGGGAAACACTGAAGCTTTCTTT.